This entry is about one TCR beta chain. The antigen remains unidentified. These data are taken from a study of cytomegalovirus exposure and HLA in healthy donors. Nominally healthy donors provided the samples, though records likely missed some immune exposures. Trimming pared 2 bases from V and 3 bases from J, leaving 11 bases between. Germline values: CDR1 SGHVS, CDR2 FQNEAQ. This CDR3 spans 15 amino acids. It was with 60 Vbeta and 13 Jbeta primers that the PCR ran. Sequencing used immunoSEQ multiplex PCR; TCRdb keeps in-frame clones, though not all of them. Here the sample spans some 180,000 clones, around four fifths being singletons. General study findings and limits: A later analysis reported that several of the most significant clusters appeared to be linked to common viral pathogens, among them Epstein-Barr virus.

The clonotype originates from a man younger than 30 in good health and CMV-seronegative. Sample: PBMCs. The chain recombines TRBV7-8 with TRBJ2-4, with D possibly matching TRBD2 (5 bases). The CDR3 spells CASSLTGIGKNIQYF. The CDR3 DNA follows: TGTGCCAGCAGCTTAACCGGGATTGGCAAAAACATTCAGTACTTC.